This entry lists 9 T cell receptor beta chains sequenced from one sample in a study of radiation and T cells in renal cell carcinoma. The treatment here: 15 Gy SBRT to primary tumor, nephrectomy 4 weeks later. Data came from immunoSEQ multiplex PCR; TCRdb stores just in-frame clones and leaves some out. The sample lists just over 15,000 clones, 55% to 70% occurring once. This sample comprised tumor tissue, obtained from a patient whose treatment included radiotherapy and nephrectomy. Receptors originate from a woman aged 70-85 years with renal cell carcinoma.

The chain is built from TRBV27 and TRBJ2-7; 13 bases are a match to TRBD2. The CDR3 has 18 amino acids. The germline CDR1 and CDR2 sequences are MNHEY and SMNVEV (reference sequence). The trim removed 4 bases at V and 0 bases at J, leaving 9 bases unmatched. The CDR3 is CASSYTGLAGATSYEQYF. The CDR3 DNA reads TGTGCCAGCAGTTACACAGGACTAGCGGGAGCTACCTCCTACGAGCAGTACTTC.

The chain couples TRBV27 to TRBJ2-7; D perhaps matches TRBD2 (6 bases). Germline lookup yields CDR1 MNHEY and CDR2 SMNVEV (reference sequence). V dropped 6 bases and J dropped 6 bases, with 15 bases sitting between them. This CDR3 comprises 13 residues. CDR3 nucleotide sequence: TGTGCCAGCAGATCAACGGGAGTCCCCGAGCAGTACTTC. This encodes CASRSTGVPEQYF.

As concerns this clone: The CDR3 does not end in the conserved phenylalanine or tryptophan, so this is likely a read error. The DNA is omitted, as the CDR3 cannot be located on it reliably, and the CDR3 follows TCRdb's listing. The rearrangement uses TRBV23-1 and TRBJ2-6. TRBV23-1 is an ORF; its function is uncertain. The CDR3 is 15 residues long, ends included. CDR3 region: CASSNMSLRNKVGPT.

This clone has just one count. The chain carries TRBV6-1 and TRBJ1-2, with 7 bases lining up with TRBD1. This CDR3 comprises 14 residues. The V segment lost 2 bases and the J segment 7 bases; nucleotides outside the gene matches: 7. CDR1 is MNHNS, CDR2 SASEGT, per germline. The CDR3 sequence is CASSEPGQQFGYTF. CDR3 sequence (DNA): TGTGCCAGCAGTGAACCGGGACAGCAATTTGGCTACACCTTC.

The chain couples TRBV5-6 to TRBJ2-5; 10 positions agree with TRBD2. J lost 2 bases, V lost 4 bases, and 5 bases had no gene match. Germline lookup yields CDR1 SGHDT and CDR2 YYEEEE. This CDR3 spans 15 amino acids. The CDR3 sequence: CASSRELAGQETQYF. CDR3 nucleotide sequence: TGTGCCAGCAGCCGGGAACTAGCGGGGCAAGAGACCCAGTACTTC.

The chain couples TRBV6-4 to TRBJ2-7; D ambiguous. From germline, CDR1 is MRHNA and CDR2 SNTAGT. This CDR3 contains 13 residues. Trimming removed 6 bases at V and 4 bases at J, with 13 bases between. CDR3: CASRSGQRYEQYF. In DNA form, the CDR3 reads TGTGCCAGCAGGTCGGGTCAGAGGTACGAGCAGTACTTC.

The chain combines TRBV6-1 with TRBJ2-7, with a weak D call TRBD1 (5 bases). This CDR3 is 15 amino acids long. V was cut by 5 bases and J by 4 bases, with 18 bases left in between. Germline CDR1 and CDR2: MNHNS and SASEGT. The CDR3: CASSTGRDRSYEQYF. The CDR3 DNA is TGTGCCAGCAGTACGGGCAGGGATCGTTCGTACGAGCAGTACTTC.

This rearrangement joins TRBV13 to TRBJ2-1, with a possible D match to TRBD1 (6 bases). The CDR3 is 14 residues long. Trimming removed 5 bases at V and 5 bases at J, with 13 bases between. Germline CDR1 PRHDT, CDR2 FYEKMQ (reference sequence). CDR3 sequence (DNA): TGTGCCAGCAGCCCCAGGGGCCCGGACAATGAGCAGTTCTTC. It encodes CASSPRGPDNEQFF.

The rearrangement joins TRBV19 to TRBJ1-5, with D possibly TRBD1 on 5 matching bases. This CDR3 comprises 14 residues. Germline lookup yields CDR1 LNHDA and CDR2 SQIVND (reference sequence). With 4 bases removed from V and 4 bases from J, the gap between germline ends came to 11 bases. The CDR3 spells CASSTWDGNQPQHF. DNA of the CDR3: TGTGCCAGTAGTACCTGGGACGGAAATCAGCCCCAGCATTTT.